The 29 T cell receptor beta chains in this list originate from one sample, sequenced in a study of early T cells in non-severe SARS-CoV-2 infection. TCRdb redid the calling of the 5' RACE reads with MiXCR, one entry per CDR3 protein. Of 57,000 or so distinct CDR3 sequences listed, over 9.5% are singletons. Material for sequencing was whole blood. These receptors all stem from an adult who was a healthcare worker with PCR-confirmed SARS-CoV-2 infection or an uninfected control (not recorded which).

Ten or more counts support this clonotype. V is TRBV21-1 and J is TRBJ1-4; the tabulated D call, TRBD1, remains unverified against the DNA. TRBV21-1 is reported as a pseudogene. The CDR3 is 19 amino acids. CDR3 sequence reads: CAKAPDRRTGATTNEKLFF. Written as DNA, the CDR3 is TGTGCCAAGGCACCCGACAGGAGGACAGGGGCGACAACTAATGAAAAACTGTTTTTT.

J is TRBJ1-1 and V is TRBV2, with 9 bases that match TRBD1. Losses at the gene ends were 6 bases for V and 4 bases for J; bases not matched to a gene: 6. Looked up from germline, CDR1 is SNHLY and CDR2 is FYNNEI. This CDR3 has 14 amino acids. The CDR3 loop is CASRPRTGATEAFF. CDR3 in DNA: TGTGCCAGCAGGCCGAGGACAGGGGCCACTGAAGCTTTCTTT. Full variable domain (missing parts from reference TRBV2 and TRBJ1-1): EPEVTQTPSHQVTQMGQEVILRCVPISNHLYFYWYRQILGQKVEFLVSFYNNEISEKSEIFDDQFSVERPDGSNFTLKIRSTKLEDSAMYFCASRPRTGATEAFFGQGTRLTVV.

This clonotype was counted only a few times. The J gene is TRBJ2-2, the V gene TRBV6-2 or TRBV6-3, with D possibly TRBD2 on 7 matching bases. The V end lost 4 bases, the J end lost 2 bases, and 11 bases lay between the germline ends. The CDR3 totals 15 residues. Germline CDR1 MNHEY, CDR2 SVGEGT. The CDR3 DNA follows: TGTGCCAGCAGTTTCGGGGGGCTCAACACCGGGGAGCTGTTTTTT. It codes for CASSFGGLNTGELFF.

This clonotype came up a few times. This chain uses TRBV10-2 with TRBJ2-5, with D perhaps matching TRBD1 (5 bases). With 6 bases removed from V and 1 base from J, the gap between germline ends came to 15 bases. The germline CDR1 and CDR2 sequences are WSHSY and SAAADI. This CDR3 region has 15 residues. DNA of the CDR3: TGCGCCAGCAGAGCCGACAGCTTAACCCAAGAGACCCAGTACTTC. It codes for CASRADSLTQETQYF.

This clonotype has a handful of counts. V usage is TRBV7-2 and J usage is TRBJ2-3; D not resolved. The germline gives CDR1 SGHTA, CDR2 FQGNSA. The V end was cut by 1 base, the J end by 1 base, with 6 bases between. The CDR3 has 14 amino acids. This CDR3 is CASSLVQGTDTQYF. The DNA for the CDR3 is TGTGCCAGCAGCTTAGTGCAGGGCACAGATACGCAGTATTTT. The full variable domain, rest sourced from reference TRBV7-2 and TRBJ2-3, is GAGVSQSPSNKVTEKGKDVELRCDPISGHTALYWYRQSLGQGLEFLIYFQGNSAPDKSGLPSDRFSAERTGGSVSTLTIQRTQQEDSAVYLCASSLVQGTDTQYFGPGTRLTVL.

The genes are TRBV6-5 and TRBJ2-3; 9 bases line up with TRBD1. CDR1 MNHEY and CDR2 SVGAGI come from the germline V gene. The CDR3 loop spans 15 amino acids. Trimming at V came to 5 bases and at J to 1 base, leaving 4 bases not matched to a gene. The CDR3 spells CASSPGTGRTDTQYF. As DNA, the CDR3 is TGTGCCAGCAGTCCGGGGACAGGGCGCACAGATACGCAGTATTTT.

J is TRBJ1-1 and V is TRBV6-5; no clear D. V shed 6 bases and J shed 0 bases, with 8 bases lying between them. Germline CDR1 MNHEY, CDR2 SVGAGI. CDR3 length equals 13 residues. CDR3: CASRGYMNTEAFF. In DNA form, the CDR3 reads TGTGCCAGCAGGGGTTACATGAACACTGAAGCTTTCTTT.

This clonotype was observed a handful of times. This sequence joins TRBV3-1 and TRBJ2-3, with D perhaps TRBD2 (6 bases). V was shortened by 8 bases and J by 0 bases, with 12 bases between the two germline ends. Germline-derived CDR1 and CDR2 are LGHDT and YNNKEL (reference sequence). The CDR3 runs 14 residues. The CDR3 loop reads CASLWSGSTDTQYF. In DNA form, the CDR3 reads TGTGCCAGCCTCTGGAGCGGGAGCACAGATACGCAGTATTTT.

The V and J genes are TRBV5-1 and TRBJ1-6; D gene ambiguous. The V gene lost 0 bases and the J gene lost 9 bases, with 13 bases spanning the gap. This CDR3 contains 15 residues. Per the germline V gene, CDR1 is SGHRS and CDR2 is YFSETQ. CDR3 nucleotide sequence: TGCGCCAGCAGCTTGGTAGGATCATCGAGTTCACCCCTCCACTTT. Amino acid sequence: CASSLVGSSSSPLHF.

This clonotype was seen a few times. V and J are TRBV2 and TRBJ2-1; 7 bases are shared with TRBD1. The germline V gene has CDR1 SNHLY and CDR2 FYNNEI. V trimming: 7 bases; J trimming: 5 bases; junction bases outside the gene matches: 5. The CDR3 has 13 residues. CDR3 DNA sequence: TGTGCCAGCAACAGAGACAGGGACAATGAGCAGTTCTTC. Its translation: CASNRDRDNEQFF.

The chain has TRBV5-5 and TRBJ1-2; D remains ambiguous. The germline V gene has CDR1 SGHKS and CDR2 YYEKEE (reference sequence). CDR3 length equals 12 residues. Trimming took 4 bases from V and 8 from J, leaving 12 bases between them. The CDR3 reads CASSLGIIGYTF. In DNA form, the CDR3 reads TGTGCCAGCAGCCTTGGAATAATAGGCTACACCTTC.

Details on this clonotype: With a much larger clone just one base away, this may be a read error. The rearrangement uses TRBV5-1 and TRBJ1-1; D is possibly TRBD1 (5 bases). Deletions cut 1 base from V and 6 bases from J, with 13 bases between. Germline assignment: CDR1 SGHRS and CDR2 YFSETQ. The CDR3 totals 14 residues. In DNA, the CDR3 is TGCGCCAGCAGCTTGATAGGGGCGGGTGCTGAAGCTTTCTTT. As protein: CASSLIGAGAEAFF. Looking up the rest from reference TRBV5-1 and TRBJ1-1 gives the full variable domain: KAGVTQTPRYLIKTRGQQVTLSCSPISGHRSVSWYQQTPGQGLQFLFEYFSETQRNKGNFPGRFSGRQFSNSRSEMNVSTLELGDSALYLCASSLIGAGAEAFFGQGTRLTVV.

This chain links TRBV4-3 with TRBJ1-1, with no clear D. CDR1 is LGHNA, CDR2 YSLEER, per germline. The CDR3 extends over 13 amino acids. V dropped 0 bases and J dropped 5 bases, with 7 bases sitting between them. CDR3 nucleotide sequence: TGCGCCAGCAGCCAAGAAAGGGATACTGAAGCTTTCTTT. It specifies CASSQERDTEAFF.

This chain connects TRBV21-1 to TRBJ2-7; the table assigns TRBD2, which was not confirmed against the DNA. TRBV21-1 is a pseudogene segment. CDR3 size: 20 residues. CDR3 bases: TGTGCCAGCAGCAAAGAAAGGCCGGTCCCCGAGGGAGGTTTGGAATACGAGCAGTACTTC. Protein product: CASSKERPVPEGGLEYEQYF.

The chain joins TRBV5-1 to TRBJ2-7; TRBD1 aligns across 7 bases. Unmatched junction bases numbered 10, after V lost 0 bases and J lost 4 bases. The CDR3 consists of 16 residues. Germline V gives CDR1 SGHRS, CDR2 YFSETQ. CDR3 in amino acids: CASSLARSGTDYEQYF. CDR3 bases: TGCGCCAGCAGCTTGGCCAGGTCCGGGACAGATTACGAGCAGTACTTC.

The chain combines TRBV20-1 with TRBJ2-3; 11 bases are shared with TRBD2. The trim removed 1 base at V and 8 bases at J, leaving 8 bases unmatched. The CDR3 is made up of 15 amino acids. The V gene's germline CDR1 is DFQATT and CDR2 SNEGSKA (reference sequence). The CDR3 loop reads CSARGGTSGQGTQYF. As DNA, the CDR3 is TGCAGTGCTAGAGGCGGGACTAGCGGCCAAGGTACGCAGTATTTT.

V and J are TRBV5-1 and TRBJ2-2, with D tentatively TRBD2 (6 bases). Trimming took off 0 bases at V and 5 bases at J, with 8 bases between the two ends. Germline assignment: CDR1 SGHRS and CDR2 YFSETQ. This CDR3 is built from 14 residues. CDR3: CASSLAAGTGELFF. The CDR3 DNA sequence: TGCGCCAGCAGCTTGGCCGCGGGAACCGGGGAGCTGTTTTTT.

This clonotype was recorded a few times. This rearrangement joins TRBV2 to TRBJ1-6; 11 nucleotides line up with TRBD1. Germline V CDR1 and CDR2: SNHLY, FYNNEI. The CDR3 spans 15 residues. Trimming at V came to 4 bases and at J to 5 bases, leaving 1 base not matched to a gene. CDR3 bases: TGTGCCAGCAGTGGGACAGGGGGCGATAATTCACCCCTCCACTTT. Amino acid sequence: CASSGTGGDNSPLHF.

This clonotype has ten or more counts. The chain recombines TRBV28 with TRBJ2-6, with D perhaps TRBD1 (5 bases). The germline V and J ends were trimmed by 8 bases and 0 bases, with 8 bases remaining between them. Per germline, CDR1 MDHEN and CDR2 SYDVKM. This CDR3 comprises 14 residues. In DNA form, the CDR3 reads TGTGCCAGCCTAGGGGCCTCTGGGGCCAACGTCCTGACTTTC. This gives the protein CASLGASGANVLTF.

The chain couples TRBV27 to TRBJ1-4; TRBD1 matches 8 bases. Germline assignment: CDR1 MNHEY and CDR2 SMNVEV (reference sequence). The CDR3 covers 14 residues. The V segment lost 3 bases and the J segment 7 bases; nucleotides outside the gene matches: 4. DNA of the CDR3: TGTGCCAGCAGTTTGGACAGGGTGGCTGAAAAACTGTTTTTT. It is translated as CASSLDRVAEKLFF. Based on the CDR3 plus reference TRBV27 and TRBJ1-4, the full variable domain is EAQVTQNPRYLITVTGKKLTVTCSQNMNHEYMSWYRQDPGLGLRQIYYSMNVEVTDKGDVPEGYKVSRKEKRNFPLILESPSPNQTSLYFCASSLDRVAEKLFFGSGTQLSVL.

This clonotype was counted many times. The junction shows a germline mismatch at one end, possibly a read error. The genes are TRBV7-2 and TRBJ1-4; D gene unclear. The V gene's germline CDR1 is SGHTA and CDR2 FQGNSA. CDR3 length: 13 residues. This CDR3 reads CASSLAGHGKLFF. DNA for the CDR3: TGTGCCAGCAGCCTAGCGGGTCATGGAAAACTGTTTTTT.

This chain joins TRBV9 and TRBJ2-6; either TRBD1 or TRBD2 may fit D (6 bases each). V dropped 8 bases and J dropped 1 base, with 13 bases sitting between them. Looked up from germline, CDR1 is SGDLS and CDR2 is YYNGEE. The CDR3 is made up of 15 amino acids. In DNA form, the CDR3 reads TGTGCCAGTGAACAGGGACTTTCTGGGGCCAACGTCCTGACTTTC. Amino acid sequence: CASEQGLSGANVLTF.

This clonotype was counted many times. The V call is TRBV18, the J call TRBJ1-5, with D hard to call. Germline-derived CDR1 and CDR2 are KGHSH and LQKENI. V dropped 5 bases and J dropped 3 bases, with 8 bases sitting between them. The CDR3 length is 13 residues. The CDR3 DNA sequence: TGTGCCAGCTCAAACCAGGTCAATCAGCCCCAGCATTTT. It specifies CASSNQVNQPQHF.

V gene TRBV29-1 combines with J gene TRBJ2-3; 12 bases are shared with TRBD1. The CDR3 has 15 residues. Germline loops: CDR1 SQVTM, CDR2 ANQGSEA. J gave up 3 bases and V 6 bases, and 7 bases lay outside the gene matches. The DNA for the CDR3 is TGCAGCGTACGTCCGGGACAGGGGGCAACAGATACGCAGTATTTT. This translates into CSVRPGQGATDTQYF.

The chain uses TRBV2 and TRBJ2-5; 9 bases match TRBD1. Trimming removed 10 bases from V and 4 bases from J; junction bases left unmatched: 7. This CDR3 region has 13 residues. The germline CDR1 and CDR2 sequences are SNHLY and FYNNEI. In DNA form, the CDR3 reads TGTGCCACAGAAAGACAGGGGGGAGAGACCCAGTACTTC. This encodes CATERQGGETQYF. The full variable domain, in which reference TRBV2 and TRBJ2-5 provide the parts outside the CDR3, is EPEVTQTPSHQVTQMGQEVILRCVPISNHLYFYWYRQILGQKVEFLVSFYNNEISEKSEIFDDQFSVERPDGSNFTLKIRSTKLEDSAMYFCATERQGGETQYFGPGTRLLVL.

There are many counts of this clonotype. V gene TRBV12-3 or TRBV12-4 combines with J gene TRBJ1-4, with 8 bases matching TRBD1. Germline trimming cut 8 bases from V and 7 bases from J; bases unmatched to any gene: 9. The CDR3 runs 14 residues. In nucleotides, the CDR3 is TGTGCCAGCGGGCCAGGACAGGGAGTTGAAAAACTGTTTTTT. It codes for CASGPGQGVEKLFF.

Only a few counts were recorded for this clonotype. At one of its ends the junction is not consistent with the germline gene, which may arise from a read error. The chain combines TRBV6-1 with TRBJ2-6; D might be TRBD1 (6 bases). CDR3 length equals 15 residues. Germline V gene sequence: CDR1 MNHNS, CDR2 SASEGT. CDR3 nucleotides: TGTGCCAGCAACAGGGCAAGCTCTGGGGCCAACGTCCTGATTTTC. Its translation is CASNRASSGANVLIF.

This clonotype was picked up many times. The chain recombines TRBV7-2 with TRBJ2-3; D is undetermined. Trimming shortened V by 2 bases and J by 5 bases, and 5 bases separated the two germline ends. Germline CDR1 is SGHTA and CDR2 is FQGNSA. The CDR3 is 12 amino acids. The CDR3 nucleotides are TGTGCCAGCAGCTTAATTGGAGATACGCAGTATTTT. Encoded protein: CASSLIGDTQYF.

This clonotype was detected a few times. The CDR3 sequence is CASSLWRGPNYEQYF. The CDR3 DNA sequence: TGTGCCAGCAGCTTATGGCGGGGGCCTAACTACGAGCAGTACTTC. This chain joins TRBV7-2 and TRBJ2-7; possibly TRBD2 for D (7 bases). V was trimmed by 2 bases and J by 3 bases, leaving 14 bases between them. From germline, CDR1 is SGHTA and CDR2 FQGNSA. The CDR3 consists of 15 residues.